Shown below are 20 T cell receptor beta chains from a single sample sequenced in a study of OX40 agonist ivuxolimab in advanced cancers. Sequencing was performed with immunoSEQ multiplex PCR; in TCRdb, only in-frame clones are kept and a portion is missing. The sample includes 45,000 or so clones, almost 90% of them seen just once. Sequences were derived from CD4+ or CD8+ T cells sorted from blood, sampled in a trial of the OX40 agonist ivuxolimab. Source of these receptors: an adult with an advanced solid tumor such as melanoma, head and neck, liver or kidney cancer.

The CDR3 spells CASSLGPPYEQYF. The CDR3, as DNA: TGTGCCAGCAGCTTAGGGCCTCCCTACGAGCAGTACTTC. The chain employs TRBV7-6 and TRBJ2-7; D is uncertain. Trimming shortened V by 1 base and J by 2 bases, and 6 bases separated the two germline ends. CDR1 SGHVS and CDR2 FNYEAQ come from the germline V gene. The CDR3 runs 13 residues.

This chain joins TRBV28 and TRBJ1-1, with TRBD1 as a possible D gene (6 bases). V gave up 8 bases and J gave up 0 bases, with 16 bases separating them. The CDR3 loop spans 15 amino acids. From germline, CDR1 is MDHEN and CDR2 SYDVKM. Written as DNA, the CDR3 is TGTGCCAGCCTGGGGGGGCTCCATATGAACACTGAAGCTTTCTTT. Protein: CASLGGLHMNTEAFF.

CDR3 DNA sequence: TGTGCCAGCTCGGAGACACGGGAAAAACTGTTTTTT. Amino acids: CASSETREKLFF. The gene calls are TRBV18 and TRBJ1-4; the D is unclear. CDR1 KGHSH and CDR2 LQKENI come from the germline V gene. The CDR3 covers 12 residues. V was shortened by 6 bases and J by 8 bases, with 10 bases between the two germline ends.

The chain uses TRBV10-2 and TRBJ2-3; 12 bases are a match to TRBD2. The CDR3 sequence is 15 residues long. The germline V gene has CDR1 WSHSY and CDR2 SAAADI. Losses at the gene ends were 5 bases for V and 4 bases for J; bases not matched to a gene: 4. CDR3 DNA sequence: TGCGCCAGCAGTTTGACTAGCGGGAGTGCAGATACGCAGTATTTT. This sequence encodes CASSLTSGSADTQYF.

This chain links TRBV27 with TRBJ1-2; no definite D call. The CDR3 extends over 14 amino acids. V shed 6 bases and J shed 1 base, with 12 bases lying between them. Germline V lookup: CDR1 MNHEY, CDR2 SMNVEV (reference sequence). The CDR3 protein is CASSFQSGNYGYTF. CDR3 DNA: TGTGCCAGCAGCTTTCAATCGGGTAACTATGGCTACACCTTC.

This chain joins TRBV6-1 and TRBJ2-5; D perhaps matches TRBD2 (6 bases). CDR3 length: 14 residues. Germline V gives CDR1 MNHNS, CDR2 SASEGT. Trimming left V 7 bases short and J 5 bases short, with 17 bases between. The CDR3 nucleotides read TGTGCCAGCACCCTAGGGGAGGAGAGGGAGACCCAGTACTTC. Residues: CASTLGEERETQYF.

V gene TRBV5-8 combines with J gene TRBJ2-3; D remains ambiguous. Germline loops: CDR1 SGHTS, CDR2 YDEGEE. V lost 4 bases and J 2 bases, leaving 5 bases between the germline ends. This CDR3 contains 12 residues. CDR3 DNA sequence: TGTGCCAGCAGCCGCTACACAGATACGCAGTATTTT. Its translation is CASSRYTDTQYF.

The J gene is TRBJ1-2, the V gene TRBV5-8; the D gene is possibly TRBD1 (5 bases). This CDR3 spans 14 amino acids. The germline V gene has CDR1 SGHTS and CDR2 YDEGEE. The ends were cut back, 0 bases at V and 0 bases at J, with 6 bases in the middle. The CDR3 region has the DNA TGTGCCAGCAGCTTGGCCAGGGCTAACTATGGCTACACCTTC. As protein: CASSLARANYGYTF.

The gene calls are TRBV11-2 and TRBJ2-7, with D maybe TRBD1 (6 bases). The CDR3 loop spans 13 amino acids. Germline CDR1 reads SGHAT; CDR2 reads FQNNGV. The V gene lost 7 bases and the J gene lost 1 base, with 11 bases spanning the gap. As DNA, the CDR3 is TGTGCCAGCACCCTGACAGGTTCCTACGAGCAGTACTTC. This translates into CASTLTGSYEQYF.

This rearrangement joins TRBV9 to TRBJ2-1, with 7 bases that match TRBD2. CDR1 and CDR2 from the germline V gene are SGDLS and YYNGEE. The junction had 4 bases not matched to a gene; V was cut back by 0 bases and J by 4 bases. This CDR3 is built from 15 residues. The CDR3 coding sequence is TGTGCCAGCAGCGTAGCGGGAGGAGGTTACAATGAGCAGTTCTTC. This sequence encodes CASSVAGGGYNEQFF.

The V call is TRBV19, the J call TRBJ2-1; 9 positions agree with TRBD2. CDR1 and CDR2 from the germline V gene are LNHDA and SQIVND (reference sequence). V shed 3 bases and J 7 bases; nucleotides not matched to a gene: 10. The CDR3 is made up of 16 amino acids. The CDR3 nucleotides are TGTGCCAGTAGTATTAACCGGGCGGGAGGGCGGAATGAGCAGTTCTTC. Its translation is CASSINRAGGRNEQFF.

This clone was seen a handful of times. The rearrangement joins TRBV5-8 to TRBJ1-4; D might be TRBD1 (6 bases). With 4 bases removed from V and 6 bases from J, the gap between germline ends came to 13 bases. Germline CDR1 reads SGHTS; CDR2 reads YDEGEE. The CDR3 spans 14 residues. The CDR3 sequence is CASSNPGGDEKLFF. As DNA, the CDR3 is TGTGCCAGCAGCAACCCGGGGGGCGATGAAAAACTGTTTTTT.

Written as DNA, the CDR3 is TGTGCCAGCAGTTTGGCCAATCAGCCCCAGCATTTT. It yields the protein CASSLANQPQHF. The rearrangement uses TRBV28 and TRBJ1-5; D is unclear. V lost 3 bases and J lost 3, with 3 bases in between. This CDR3 has 12 residues. In germline, CDR1 is MDHEN, CDR2 SYDVKM.

The genes are TRBV6-1 and TRBJ2-7, with 7 bases aligning to TRBD2. This CDR3 has 14 residues. The V segment lost 0 bases and the J segment 5 bases; nucleotides outside the gene matches: 4. Germline V gene sequence: CDR1 MNHNS, CDR2 SASEGT. The CDR3 DNA is TGTGCCAGCAGTGAAGCGTGGGAGGGAGACGAGCAGTACTTC. This encodes CASSEAWEGDEQYF.

The gene calls are TRBV6-5 and TRBJ1-5; D possibly corresponds to TRBD1 (5 bases). Germline lookup yields CDR1 MNHEY and CDR2 SVGAGI. This CDR3 contains 12 residues. V lost 6 bases and J lost 4, with 7 bases in between. Written as DNA, the CDR3 is TGTGCCAGCAGGGGGCGTAATCAGCCCCAGCATTTT. Its protein product is CASRGRNQPQHF.

This clone came up a few times. V usage is TRBV9 and J usage is TRBJ1-2, with unresolved D. Germline CDR1 and CDR2: SGDLS and YYNGEE. CDR3 length: 14 amino acids. V shed 0 bases and J shed 8 bases, with 14 bases lying between them. Here the CDR3 reads CASSVASDHFGYTF. The CDR3, as DNA: TGTGCCAGCAGCGTAGCAAGCGACCACTTCGGCTACACCTTC.

V and J are TRBV7-9 and TRBJ1-2; 7 bases are shared with TRBD1. This CDR3 is 15 amino acids long. The germline CDR1 and CDR2 sequences are SEHNR and FQNEAQ (reference sequence). V was clipped by 6 bases and J by 4 bases; unmatched bases: 11. Here the CDR3 DNA reads TGTGCCAGCAGGGGGTCGGGGACAGAAGGCTATGGCTACACCTTC. Protein: CASRGSGTEGYGYTF.

The V call is TRBV19, the J call TRBJ1-3; D call uncertain. This CDR3 has 14 residues. V gave up 6 bases and J gave up 0 bases, with 9 bases separating them. In germline, CDR1 is LNHDA, CDR2 SQIVND (reference sequence). The CDR3 reads CASRPAFSGNTIYF. CDR3 coding DNA: TGTGCCAGTAGACCAGCCTTCTCTGGAAACACCATATATTTT.

The V gene is TRBV7-9, the J gene TRBJ2-2; D gene uncertain. The CDR3 runs to 15 residues. Germline values: CDR1 SEHNR, CDR2 FQNEAQ (reference sequence). Deletions cut 1 base from V and 4 bases from J, with 10 bases between. CDR3 loop: CASSLGVTSTGELFF. For the CDR3, the DNA is TGTGCCAGCAGCTTAGGGGTGACGAGCACCGGGGAGCTGTTTTTT.

This chain joins TRBV5-6 and TRBJ2-5, with D possibly being TRBD2 (6 bases). The CDR3 runs to 13 residues. The germline V gene has CDR1 SGHDT and CDR2 YYEEEE. Trimming removed 4 bases from V and 2 bases from J, with 9 bases in between. DNA for the CDR3: TGTGCCAGCAGCCGGGACTTTCAAGAGACCCAGTACTTC. Protein product: CASSRDFQETQYF. Filled out from reference TRBV5-6 and TRBJ2-5, the complete variable domain reads DAGVTQSPTHLIKTRGQQVTLRCSPKSGHDTVSWYQQALGQGPQFIFQYYEEEERQRGNFPDRFSGHQFPNYSSELNVNALLLGDSALYLCASSRDFQETQYFGPGTRLLVL.